Below are 32 T cell receptor beta chains sequenced from a single sample in a study of T cells in Graves' hyperthyroidism and ophthalmopathy. There were TCR beta CDR3 regions amplified from RNA transcripts. First-round RT-PCR of the TCR CDR3 relied on the HTBI primer set. TCRdb recomputed calls from the multiplex PCR reads with MiXCR, one row per CDR3 protein. Altogether roughly 500,000 distinct CDR3 sequences are present, 35% to 50% being singletons, with the ten largest covering about 45%. Sequenced sample: peripheral blood or thyroid tissue (not recorded which). These receptor sequences come from an adult woman with Graves' disease, either hyperthyroidism or ophthalmopathy (not recorded which).

The J gene is TRBJ1-4, the V gene TRBV7-9, with 12 bases identical to TRBD1. CDR1 and CDR2 from the germline V gene are SEHNR and FQNEAQ (reference sequence). With V trimmed by 2 bases and J by 8 bases, 9 bases remained unmatched. The CDR3 runs to 17 residues. The CDR3 reads CASSLWDRGRHREKLFF. In DNA, the CDR3 is TGTGCCAGCAGCTTATGGGACAGGGGGCGACATCGGGAAAAACTGTTTTTT.

In this sample, this clonotype turned up a few times. The V and J genes are TRBV7-9 and TRBJ2-7; the match to TRBD1 covers 8 bases. In germline, CDR1 is SEHNR, CDR2 FQNEAQ (reference sequence). J lost 2 bases, V lost 7 bases, and 7 bases had no gene match. The CDR3 consists of 14 residues. In DNA form, the CDR3 reads TGTGCCAGCACCCACGGGGACAGGCCCTACGAGCAGTACTTC. Its protein is CASTHGDRPYEQYF.

The chain couples TRBV9 to TRBJ1-2; D not certain. CDR1 is SGDLS, CDR2 YYNGEE, per germline. The CDR3 extends over 13 amino acids. Trimming removed 0 bases at V and 4 bases at J, with 7 bases between. CDR3: CASSVGRFYGYTF. CDR3 DNA: TGTGCCAGCAGCGTAGGGCGGTTCTATGGCTACACCTTC.

V is TRBV25-1 and J is TRBJ1-1; no reliable D call. Germline V gene lookup returns CDR1 MGHDK and CDR2 SYGVNS. The CDR3 loop spans 14 amino acids. V was pared by 3 bases and J by 4 bases, with 12 bases between. The CDR3, as DNA: TGTGCCAGCAGTGACCCGGGCATTGGCACTGAAGCTTTCTTT. Amino acids: CASSDPGIGTEAFF.

The table lists this clonotype with many counts. The rearrangement joins TRBV20-1 to TRBJ1-6; the D is unclear. Trimming stripped 8 bases from V and 6 bases from J, with 17 bases between. Germline V gene sequence: CDR1 DFQATT, CDR2 SNEGSKA (reference sequence). The CDR3 spans 14 residues. The CDR3 DNA follows: TGCAGTCTGCCCGAAGGTCCAGCTAATTCACCCCTCCACTTT. It is translated as CSLPEGPANSPLHF.

The rearrangement joins TRBV6-7 to TRBJ1-4; a possible D gene is TRBD1 (6 bases). TRBV6-7 is known as an ORF, though its function is uncertain. V lost 11 bases, J lost 6 bases, and 19 bases lay in between. The CDR3 runs 14 residues. Here the CDR3 reads CAPRGRPSDEKLFF. For the CDR3, the DNA is TGTGCCCCACGGGGGCGTCCGTCGGATGAAAAACTGTTTTTT.

The genes are TRBV15 and TRBJ1-1; the D gene is possibly TRBD1 (5 bases). Trimming took off 3 bases at V and 2 bases at J, with 13 bases between the two ends. CDR3 length: 15 amino acids. The V gene's germline CDR1 is LNHNV and CDR2 YYDKDF (reference sequence). For the CDR3, the DNA is TGTGCCACCAGCAGCCTAAGACAGTACAACACTGAAGCTTTCTTT. Translating gives CATSSLRQYNTEAFF.

This clonotype showed up many times. The V call is TRBV10-3, the J call TRBJ2-7, with 11 positions matching TRBD2. The ends lost 6 bases at V and 2 bases at J; junction bases unmatched: 3. The germline CDR1 and CDR2 sequences are ENHRY and SYGVKD. The length of the CDR3 is 14 residues. The CDR3 spells CAIRETSGAYEQYF. Written as DNA, the CDR3 is TGTGCCATCAGGGAGACTAGCGGGGCCTACGAGCAGTACTTC.

A remark on this clonotype: Given a much more abundant clone one base away, this may be a read error. The chain joins TRBV24-1 to TRBJ1-5; D is unclear. CDR3 length equals 13 residues. CDR1 and CDR2 (germline): KGHDR, SFDVKD. V was clipped by 6 bases and J by 7 bases, with 12 bases between them. In nucleotides, the CDR3 is TGTGCCACCAGTCCTGACCCTCTACAGCCCCAGCATTTT. Translating gives CATSPDPLQPQHF.

This chain links TRBV24-1 with TRBJ1-1; D not certain. The CDR3 has 12 amino acids. The germline V gene encodes CDR1 KGHDR and CDR2 SFDVKD. V was cut by 4 bases and J by 8 bases, with 10 bases left in between. CDR3 DNA sequence: TGTGCCACCAGTGACTCCTCTAGGGAAGCTTTCTTT. Translation: CATSDSSREAFF.

Comments on this clonotype: Its ends do not fully match the called genes, so a read error is possible. The chain combines TRBV2 with TRBJ2-5; D gene unclear. The CDR3 spans 13 residues. Germline CDR1 and CDR2: SNHLY and FYNNEI. The CDR3 region is CASWVYPKETQYF. In nucleotides, the CDR3 is TGTGCCAGCTGGGTGTACCCTAAAGAGACCCAGTATTTC.

The chain joins TRBV24-1 to TRBJ2-2; D uncertain. The CDR3 totals 14 residues. Germline CDR1 KGHDR, CDR2 SFDVKD. V shed 8 bases and J shed 4 bases, with 13 bases lying between them. The CDR3 DNA sequence: TGTGCCACCACAGGAACGGAGATCACCGGGGAGCTGTTTTTT. It translates to CATTGTEITGELFF.

Many counts were recorded for this clonotype. J is TRBJ1-2 and V is TRBV6-5; 7 nucleotides line up with TRBD1. Germline V gives CDR1 MNHEY, CDR2 SVGAGI. The V and J ends lost 4 bases and 5 bases, in that order; junction bases with no gene match: 10. This CDR3 comprises 15 residues. This chain's CDR3 is CASSSLLMTGYGYTF. The CDR3, as DNA: TGTGCCAGCAGTTCCCTACTCATGACAGGGTATGGCTACACCTTC.

The chain has TRBV9 and TRBJ1-2; TRBD1 matches at 7 bases. CDR3 length equals 13 residues. From germline, CDR1 is SGDLS and CDR2 YYNGEE. The V segment lost 5 bases and the J segment 6 bases; nucleotides outside the gene matches: 7. The CDR3 nucleotides are TGTGCCAGCAGTTTCCAGGGGGACGATGGCTACACCTTC. Its translation is CASSFQGDDGYTF. The full variable domain, completed using reference TRBV9 and TRBJ1-2, is DSGVTQTPKHLITATGQRVTLRCSPRSGDLSVYWYQQSLDQGLQFLIQYYNGEERAKGNILERFSAQQFPDLHSELNLSSLELGDSALYFCASSFQGDDGYTFGSGTRLTVV.

This clonotype was seen a few times. The DNA of the CDR3 is TGTGCCAGCAGCTTATCGGTTAGGGAGCAGTACTTC. Protein: CASSLSVREQYF. The chain carries TRBV11-2 and TRBJ2-7, with D unresolved. Germline assignment: CDR1 SGHAT and CDR2 FQNNGV. V lost 2 bases and J 7 bases, leaving 9 bases between the germline ends. This CDR3 is built from 12 residues.

The sample holds a few counts of this clonotype. The rearrangement links TRBV19 to TRBJ2-7; 8 nucleotides match TRBD2. Germline V CDR1 and CDR2: LNHDA, SQIVND (reference sequence). J gave up 3 bases and V 10 bases, and 11 bases lay outside the gene matches. CDR3 length: 14 residues. CDR3 bases: TGTGCCACCTCGACCGCACTAGCGGACTACGAGCAGTACTTC. Translation: CATSTALADYEQYF.

This clonotype was seen a few times. The chain combines TRBV2 with TRBJ2-7; D possibly corresponds to TRBD1 (6 bases). V lost 6 bases to trimming and J lost 6 bases, with 18 bases between them. This CDR3 has 14 amino acids. The germline V gene has CDR1 SNHLY and CDR2 FYNNEI. The CDR3: CASSVQGLTSEQYF. The CDR3 coding sequence is TGTGCCAGCAGCGTACAGGGTCTAACCTCCGAGCAGTACTTC.

This clonotype was seen only a few times. The V call is TRBV12-3 or TRBV12-4, the J call TRBJ2-5; perhaps TRBD2 as D (5 bases). The V gene lost 3 bases and the J gene lost 4 bases, with 12 bases spanning the gap. The CDR3 runs to 14 residues. The CDR3 region is CASSFGGFGETQYF. Written as DNA, the CDR3 is TGTGCCAGCAGTTTTGGCGGGTTCGGAGAGACCCAGTACTTC.

The rearrangement uses TRBV11-1 and TRBJ1-1; D remains unclear. V lost 5 bases and J 0 bases, leaving 7 bases between the germline ends. This CDR3 contains 13 residues. CDR1 SGHAT and CDR2 FQDESV come from the germline V gene (reference sequence). CDR3 in amino acids: CASSNEMNTEAFF. The CDR3 nucleotides read TGTGCCAGCAGCAACGAAATGAACACTGAAGCTTTCTTT.

This clonotype was observed at least ten times. The V and J genes are TRBV12-3 or TRBV12-4 and TRBJ1-2; D is unresolved. Deletions cut 3 bases from V and 8 bases from J, with 7 bases between. The CDR3 is made up of 11 amino acids. This chain's CDR3 is CASSFRWGYTF. The CDR3 DNA follows: TGTGCCAGCAGTTTCCGGTGGGGCTACACCTTC.

There are many counts of this clonotype. CDR3 amino acids: CASSLAATNAYGYTF. In DNA form, the CDR3 reads TGCGCCAGCAGCTTGGCGGCTACGAACGCCTATGGCTACACCTTC. The rearrangement joins TRBV5-1 to TRBJ1-2; D is unresolved. The V end was cut by 0 bases, the J end by 4 bases, with 13 bases between. CDR1 and CDR2 from the germline V gene are SGHRS and YFSETQ. CDR3 size: 15 residues.

There are many counts of this clonotype. The chain employs TRBV6-2 or TRBV6-3 and TRBJ2-7; D tentatively reads TRBD1 or TRBD2 (5 bases each). The CDR3 has 13 residues. CDR1 is MNHEY and CDR2 is SVGEGT in the germline V gene. Trimming took off 5 bases at V and 2 bases at J, with 10 bases between the two ends. CDR3 bases: TGTGCCAGCAGTGTCACGGGACCCTACGAGCAGTACTTC. It yields the protein CASSVTGPYEQYF.

The chain links TRBV7-9 to TRBJ1-1; 7 bases are a match to TRBD1. The CDR3 contains 14 residues. V was clipped by 1 base and J by 8 bases; unmatched bases: 7. Germline CDR1 is SEHNR and CDR2 is FQNEAQ (reference sequence). The CDR3 region is CASSLDGTASEAFF. For the CDR3, the DNA is TGTGCCAGCAGCTTAGACGGGACAGCGAGCGAAGCTTTCTTT. Full variable domain (rest looked up from reference TRBV7-9 and TRBJ1-1): DTGVSQNPRHKITKRGQNVTFRCDPISEHNRLYWYRQTLGQGPEFLTYFQNEAQLEKSRLLSDRFSAERPKGSFSTLEIQRTEQGDSAMYLCASSLDGTASEAFFGQGTRLTVV.

The table lists this clonotype with a few counts. The gene calls are TRBV9 and TRBJ1-1; TRBD1 matches at 8 bases. V dropped 5 bases and J dropped 4; count of bases not matched to a gene: 7. Germline V gene sequence: CDR1 SGDLS, CDR2 YYNGEE. There are 14 residues in the CDR3. The CDR3 sequence: CASSFLGQGTEAFF. The CDR3 region has the DNA TGTGCCAGCAGTTTCCTCGGACAGGGCACTGAAGCTTTCTTT.

This clonotype came up many times. The V gene is TRBV6-1, the J gene TRBJ1-6, with D unresolved. The V gene lost 4 bases and the J gene lost 8 bases, with 9 bases spanning the gap. This CDR3 comprises 13 residues. Per the germline V gene, CDR1 is MNHNS and CDR2 is SASEGT. CDR3 in DNA: TGTGCCAGCAGTGTCAGGCTGGATTCACCCCTCCACTTT. Residues: CASSVRLDSPLHF.

The chain carries TRBV2 and TRBJ1-6, with 8 positions matching TRBD1. The V segment lost 1 base and the J segment 7 bases; nucleotides outside the gene matches: 3. CDR1 and CDR2 from the germline V gene are SNHLY and FYNNEI. CDR3 length equals 15 residues. The CDR3 DNA reads TGTGCCAGCAGTGAAGGGCAGGGGGCGAATTCACCCCTCCACTTT. Protein product: CASSEGQGANSPLHF.

A word on this clonotype: Given the absence of the conserved phenylalanine or tryptophan at the CDR3 end, a read error is likely. The chain combines TRBV6-1 with TRBJ1-2; 7 nucleotides match TRBD1. This CDR3 spans 15 amino acids. Germline V gene lookup returns CDR1 MNHNS and CDR2 SASEGT. With V trimmed by 5 bases and J by 5 bases, 11 bases remained unmatched. CDR3 protein: CASSLTGRATYGYTL. DNA of the CDR3: TGTGCCAGCAGTTTGACAGGGAGAGCTACGTATGGCTACACCCTC.

The gene calls are TRBV29-1 and TRBJ1-2; D is unresolved. Germline CDR1 reads SQVTM; CDR2 reads ANQGSEA. Deletions cut 7 bases from V and 8 bases from J, with 11 bases between. There are 10 residues in the CDR3. Written as DNA, the CDR3 is TGCAGCGCCGATCAAGGCGGCTACACCTTC. This gives the protein CSADQGGYTF.

This clonotype was observed a few times. The chain carries TRBV10-3 and TRBJ2-7, with D perhaps matching TRBD1 (5 bases). The V gene lost 6 bases and the J gene lost 4 bases, with 10 bases spanning the gap. Germline V lookup: CDR1 ENHRY, CDR2 SYGVKD. The CDR3 loop spans 12 amino acids. CDR3 loop: CAISVREYEQYF. The CDR3 nucleotides read TGTGCCATCAGCGTCAGGGAATACGAGCAGTACTTC.

The V call is TRBV15, the J call TRBJ1-2, with 8 bases identical to TRBD1. The germline V gene has CDR1 LNHNV and CDR2 YYDKDF (reference sequence). CDR3 length: 14 residues. After removal of 4 bases from V and 7 bases from J, the junction contained 8 bases not matched to a gene. CDR3: CATSTETGVSGYTF. For the CDR3, the DNA is TGTGCCACCAGCACCGAGACAGGGGTTAGTGGCTACACCTTC.

Details on this clonotype: Mismatch with germline at one junction end may stem from a read error. The chain links TRBV20-1 to TRBJ1-3, with a weak D call TRBD1 (5 bases). The CDR3 totals 12 residues. Per germline, CDR1 DFQATT and CDR2 SNEGSKA (reference sequence). The CDR3 bases are TGCAGTGCTAGAGCGGGGGGAAACACTGAAGCTTTT. Its protein product is CSARAGGNTEAF.

Comments on this clonotype: A much larger clone lies a single base off, so this may be a read error. CDR3 protein: CASSVRGGNTGELFF. For the CDR3, the DNA is TGTGCCAGCAGCGTTCGCGGGGGGAACACCGGGGAGCTGTTTTTT. The V and J genes are TRBV9 and TRBJ2-2; 7 bases match TRBD2. The length of the CDR3 is 15 residues. The germline V gene encodes CDR1 SGDLS and CDR2 YYNGEE. V shed 2 bases, J shed 1 base, and the junction held 2 bases outside the gene matches.